This is a list of T cell receptor beta chains from one sample in a study of cytomegalovirus exposure and HLA in healthy donors. Method: immunoSEQ multiplex PCR; TCRdb's copy keeps in-frame clones and lacks some. This repertoire shows about 170,000 clones, around 80% found once; its top ten account for 0.77%. Sequenced sample: PBMCs. The origin of the receptors is a woman under 30 in good health and CMV-seronegative. Both conserved end residues are part of each CDR3. D genes are given only for firm matches. A clone size is listed for some rows: how often the clone was seen (once, few, many), or a class if it is expanded.

D gene	clone size	V gene	J gene	CDR3 protein	CDR3 DNA
.	.	TRBV5-4	TRBJ1-3	CASSRGASAENTIYF	TGTGCCAGCAGCCGCGGGGCCTCCGCGGAAAACACCATATATTTT
TRBD1	.	TRBV6-5	TRBJ2-2	CASKTPGQGNGELFF	TGTGCCAGCAAAACACCGGGACAGGGAAACGGGGAGCTGTTTTTT
.	.	TRBV15	TRBJ2-7	CATSVRTGGYEQYF	TGTGCCACCAGCGTTAGGACCGGGGGCTACGAGCAGTACTTC
TRBD2	.	TRBV10-1	TRBJ2-3	CASSDRGLVPDTQYF	TGCGCCAGCAGTGATAGGGGACTAGTCCCAGATACGCAGTATTTT
.	.	TRBV19	TRBJ1-2	CASSPVTKGYGYTF	TGTGCCAGTAGTCCCGTGACCAAGGGGTATGGCTACACCTTC
TRBD1	.	TRBV4-1	TRBJ1-2	CASSQDRGTGAITGYTF	TGCGCCAGCAGCCAAGATCGCGGGACAGGGGCTATAACTGGCTACACCTTC
.	.	TRBV5-1	TRBJ2-5	CASSGGGTGAGGETQYF	TGCGCCAGCAGCGGGGGGGGGACAGGAGCCGGGGGAGAGACCCAGTACTTC
TRBD1	.	TRBV13	TRBJ2-3	CASSQTGRRSTDTQYF	TGTGCCAGCAGCCAGACAGGGCGGAGGAGCACAGATACGCAGTATTTT
TRBD1	few	TRBV9	TRBJ1-4	CASSVGTGVEKLFF	TGTGCCAGCAGCGTGGGGACAGGAGTTGAAAAACTGTTTTTT
.	.	TRBV30	TRBJ1-5	CAWGVRGGGQPQHF	TGTGCCTGGGGTGTACGGGGAGGAGGACAGCCCCAGCATTTT
.	few	TRBV14	TRBJ2-1	CASSQYFTSEGDYNEQFF	TGTGCCAGCAGCCAATATTTCACTAGCGAGGGGGACTACAATGAGCAGTTCTTC
TRBD2	once	TRBV7-8	TRBJ2-5	CASSPRGTSFRRETQYF	TGTGCCAGCAGCCCACGTGGGACTAGCTTTCGGCGAGAGACCCAGTACTTC
TRBD2	.	TRBV4-3	TRBJ2-1	CASSPALAGGTYNEQFF	TGCGCCAGCAGCCCTGCCCTAGCGGGGGGGACCTACAATGAGCAGTTCTTC
TRBD1	.	TRBV10-3	TRBJ2-3	CAISEETGVTGTQYF	TGTGCCATCAGTGAGGAAACAGGGGTCACAGGTACGCAGTATTTT
.	.	TRBV18	TRBJ1-2	CASSQGRGHYGYTF	TGTGCCAGCTCACAGGGCAGGGGCCACTATGGCTACACCTTC
TRBD1	.	TRBV29-1	TRBJ1-2	CSVEQGAANYGYTF	TGCAGCGTGGAACAGGGGGCTGCCAACTATGGCTACACCTTC
.	.	TRBV9	TRBJ2-1	CASSRDSYNEQFF	TGTGCCAGCAGTAGAGACTCCTACAATGAGCAGTTCTTC
.	.	TRBV7-3	TRBJ2-6	CASSLIGGGRPSGANVLTF	TGTGCCAGCAGCTTAATTGGAGGTGGGCGTCCCTCTGGGGCCAACGTCCTGACTTTC
.	few	TRBV4-3	TRBJ1-1	CASSQDFRLNTEAFF	TGCGCCAGCAGCCAAGATTTCAGATTGAACACTGAAGCTTTCTTT
.	.	TRBV13	TRBJ1-2	CASSAGISANYGYTF	TGTGCCAGCAGCGCCGGGATCTCGGCAAACTATGGCTACACCTTC
.	.	TRBV30	TRBJ2-1	CAWKKVAASSYNEQFF	TGTGCCTGGAAGAAAGTAGCGGCGAGCTCCTACAATGAGCAGTTCTTC
TRBD1	.	TRBV7-8	TRBJ1-5	CASSLYRGQSNQPQHF	TGTGCCAGCAGCTTATACAGGGGCCAGAGCAATCAGCCCCAGCATTTT
.	.	TRBV7-2	TRBJ1-5	CASSLITGSNQPQHF	TGTGCCAGCAGCCTTATTACAGGGAGCAATCAGCCCCAGCATTTT
.	.	TRBV7-2	TRBJ2-1	CASRRDTYNEQFF	TGTGCCAGCAGACGGGACACCTACAATGAGCAGTTCTTC
.	once	TRBV10-2	TRBJ2-5	CASNLGESWETQYF	TGCGCCAGCAATCTTGGGGAGAGTTGGGAGACCCAGTACTTC
TRBD2	.	TRBV7-9	TRBJ2-5	CASSPRLAGEDETQYF	TGTGCCAGCAGCCCTCGACTAGCGGGAGAAGACGAGACCCAGTACTTC
.	.	TRBV11-3	TRBJ2-3	CASSLSSDTQYF	TGTGCCAGCAGCTTATCGTCAGATACGCAGTATTTT
TRBD2	.	TRBV13	TRBJ2-7	CASRLAGGPYEQYF	TGTGCCAGCAGGTTAGCGGGGGGGCCGTACGAGCAGTACTTC
TRBD2	once	TRBV5-4	TRBJ2-1	CASSGGVAGEDEQFF	TGTGCCAGCAGCGGGGGGGTAGCGGGAGAGGATGAGCAGTTCTTC
.	.	TRBV15	TRBJ2-7	CATSRGSYSNRFSYEQYF	TGTGCCACCAGCAGAGGCTCCTACTCCAACAGGTTCTCCTACGAGCAGTACTTC